This entry lists 7 T cell receptor beta chains sequenced from one sample in a study of shared clonotypes between healthy human individuals. Terminally differentiated effector memory CD45RA+ cells were left out of the naive CD8 fraction, which was CD45RO-negative and positively selected for CCR7. Here immunoSEQ multiplex PCR was the method, and the copy in TCRdb shows in-frame clones only, minus some. The sample has around 550,000 clones, 85% to 95% seen once. Sequenced sample: naive CD8+ T cells sorted from blood. All receptors come from a woman in her 30s in good health.

J is TRBJ1-1 and V is TRBV5-6; no clear D. There are 13 residues in the CDR3. The germline V gene has CDR1 SGHDT and CDR2 YYEEEE. The V and J ends lost 0 bases and 0 bases respectively, with 3 bases between them. CDR3 region: CASSLGLNTEAFF. The CDR3 DNA follows: TGTGCCAGCAGCTTGGGACTGAACACTGAAGCTTTCTTT.

The chain carries TRBV4-1 and TRBJ1-1; tentatively, D is TRBD1 (5 bases). The V gene's germline CDR1 is MGHRA and CDR2 YSYEKL. The CDR3 runs 16 residues. V lost 4 bases, J lost 5 bases, and 20 bases lay in between. CDR3 sequence: CASSRLSIPGATEAFF. DNA of the CDR3: TGCGCCAGCAGCCGACTCAGCATTCCTGGGGCAACTGAAGCTTTCTTT.

This clone was detected once. This sample includes further DNA sequences coding for the same CDR3. The V call is TRBV27, the J call TRBJ2-7; either TRBD1 or TRBD2 may supply D (5 bases each). Trimming removed 6 bases at V and 1 base at J, with 10 bases between. Germline V gene sequence: CDR1 MNHEY, CDR2 SMNVEV (reference sequence). The CDR3 covers 13 residues. CDR3 nucleotides: TGTGCCAGCAGCCCGGGGACGTCCTACGAGCAGTACTTC. Encoded protein: CASSPGTSYEQYF.

The genes are TRBV29-1 and TRBJ2-1, with 7 bases aligning to TRBD2. The CDR3 totals 15 residues. The ends lost 5 bases at V and 2 bases at J; junction bases unmatched: 9. CDR1 is SQVTM and CDR2 is ANQGSEA in the germline V gene. This chain's CDR3 is CSVILLAEPYNEQFF. The CDR3 nucleotides read TGCAGCGTTATCTTGCTAGCGGAGCCCTACAATGAGCAGTTCTTC.

This rearrangement joins TRBV27 to TRBJ2-7, with 9 positions matching TRBD1. This CDR3 spans 14 amino acids. Looked up from germline, CDR1 is MNHEY and CDR2 is SMNVEV (reference sequence). With V trimmed by 6 bases and J by 6 bases, 9 bases remained unmatched. The CDR3 DNA is TGTGCCAGCAGGCCCATACAGGGGGCGGGCGAGCAGTACTTC. This codes for CASRPIQGAGEQYF.

The chain joins TRBV28 to TRBJ1-4; unclear D gene. Germline CDR1 and CDR2: MDHEN and SYDVKM. There are 14 residues in the CDR3. Trimming took 7 bases from V and 5 from J, leaving 14 bases between them. The CDR3 bases are TGTGCCAGCAATGAGGAGTCTGCAAATGAAAAACTGTTTTTT. Protein: CASNEESANEKLFF.

The chain recombines TRBV10-3 with TRBJ2-3; D is undetermined. The CDR3 loop spans 13 amino acids. Germline V lookup: CDR1 ENHRY, CDR2 SYGVKD. The ends were cut back, 6 bases at V and 2 bases at J, with 9 bases in the middle. CDR3: CAISPEDTDTQYF. CDR3 coding DNA: TGTGCCATCAGCCCGGAAGACACAGATACGCAGTATTTT.